Below are 32 T cell receptor beta chains sequenced from a single sample in a study of cytomegalovirus exposure and HLA in healthy donors. The PCR made use of 60 Vbeta and 13 Jbeta primers. The table came from immunoSEQ multiplex PCR; TCRdb's copy has only in-frame clones and leaves some out. Of around 90,000 clones in the sample, around 64% are singletons; the top ten hold 2% to 2.5%. What was sequenced was PBMCs. The receptor set was obtained from a human donor in good health.

The J gene is TRBJ2-7, the V gene TRBV18; TRBD1 is a possible D gene (5 bases). CDR1 and CDR2 (germline): KGHSH, LQKENI. The CDR3 covers 14 residues. Trimming pared 2 bases from V and 3 bases from J, leaving 11 bases between. In nucleotides, the CDR3 is TGTGCCAGCTCACCAGTCGACAGTCTCTACGAGCAGTACTTC. Translation gives CASSPVDSLYEQYF.

This chain connects TRBV27 to TRBJ1-1, with unresolved D. CDR3 length: 16 amino acids. The V end lost 3 bases, the J end lost 3 bases, and 17 bases lay between the germline ends. The V gene's germline CDR1 is MNHEY and CDR2 SMNVEV (reference sequence). CDR3 DNA sequence: TGTGCCAGCAGTTTGATGGGCCATTCAGGTGACACTGAAGCTTTCTTT. It specifies CASSLMGHSGDTEAFF.

DNA for the CDR3: TGCGCCAGCAGCCGTCAGGGGAATTATTTGAACACTGAAGCTTTCTTT. Translating gives CASSRQGNYLNTEAFF. The chain is built from TRBV4-1 and TRBJ1-1; tentative D call: TRBD1 (6 bases). CDR1 is MGHRA, CDR2 YSYEKL, per germline. The CDR3 is made up of 16 amino acids. Trimming removed 4 bases from V and 0 bases from J, with 15 bases in between.

The sample holds a few counts of this clone. The CDR3 is CASSPRDTSSGNTIYF. The CDR3 nucleotides read TGTGCCAGTAGTCCCCGGGACACTAGCTCTGGAAACACCATATATTTT. V and J are TRBV19 and TRBJ1-3, with D maybe TRBD1 (6 bases). This CDR3 has 16 residues. The V end lost 5 bases, the J end lost 0 bases, and 14 bases lay between the germline ends. Looked up from germline, CDR1 is LNHDA and CDR2 is SQIVND (reference sequence).

This clone was counted a few times. The genes are TRBV7-2 and TRBJ2-3, with D maybe TRBD1 (6 bases). V shed 4 bases and J shed 5 bases, with 16 bases lying between them. This CDR3 spans 15 amino acids. Germline-derived CDR1 and CDR2 are SGHTA and FQGNSA. CDR3 in amino acids: CASSSPPARGDTQYF. As DNA, the CDR3 is TGTGCCAGCAGCTCTCCCCCAGCCAGGGGAGATACGCAGTATTTT.

This clone was recorded a few times. The rearrangement joins TRBV7-3 to TRBJ2-5; 13 nucleotides match TRBD2. The CDR3 extends over 17 amino acids. V shed 1 base and J 4 bases; nucleotides not matched to a gene: 6. Germline lookup yields CDR1 SGHTA and CDR2 FQGTGA. The CDR3 is CASSLSTLAGGRETQYF. As DNA, the CDR3 is TGTGCCAGCAGCTTAAGTACACTAGCGGGGGGGCGAGAGACCCAGTACTTC.

This clone turned up a few times. The chain recombines TRBV6-5 with TRBJ2-7; a possible D gene is TRBD2 (5 bases). In germline, CDR1 is MNHEY, CDR2 SVGAGI. The ends were cut back, 0 bases at V and 6 bases at J, with 12 bases in the middle. CDR3 length: 14 residues. DNA for the CDR3: TGTGCCAGCAGTTACTCGCGGGCGGGTGTCGAGCAGTACTTC. Its protein product is CASSYSRAGVEQYF.

CDR3 DNA sequence: TGTGCCAGCAGGTCCGACCTAGCGGGGAGGAACACCGGGGAGCTGTTTTTT. Amino acid sequence: CASRSDLAGRNTGELFF. The chain joins TRBV5-6 to TRBJ2-2, with TRBD2 matching over 9 bases. The CDR3 is 17 residues long. Trimming at V came to 5 bases and at J to 1 base, leaving 9 bases not matched to a gene. The germline V gene has CDR1 SGHDT and CDR2 YYEEEE.

The rearrangement uses TRBV5-6 and TRBJ2-1, with D maybe TRBD2 (6 bases). Germline CDR1 SGHDT, CDR2 YYEEEE. This CDR3 is 12 amino acids long. The ends were cut back, 3 bases at V and 9 bases at J, with 10 bases in the middle. The CDR3 loop is CASSSRRAEQFF. The CDR3 region has the DNA TGTGCCAGCAGCTCGCGGAGGGCTGAGCAGTTCTTC.

The chain uses TRBV5-4 and TRBJ2-5, with a tentative D call TRBD2 (6 bases). Germline V gives CDR1 SGHNT, CDR2 YYREEE (reference sequence). The CDR3 totals 14 residues. V was pared by 4 bases and J by 5 bases, with 15 bases between. The CDR3 bases are TGTGCCAGCAGCCTTGTAGGAGGGTTGGAGACCCAGTACTTC. Protein sequence: CASSLVGGLETQYF.

The V and J genes are TRBV7-2 and TRBJ2-2, with 7 bases matching TRBD2. J gave up 1 base and V 5 bases, and 4 bases lay outside the gene matches. The CDR3 runs to 15 residues. The germline gives CDR1 SGHTA, CDR2 FQGNSA. CDR3 amino acids: CASSLGRVNTGELFF. The CDR3 DNA is TGTGCCAGCAGCCTTGGGAGGGTGAACACCGGGGAGCTGTTTTTT.

The gene calls are TRBV5-5 and TRBJ1-5; a possible D gene is TRBD1 (5 bases). Germline CDR1 and CDR2: SGHKS and YYEKEE (reference sequence). V lost 2 bases to trimming and J lost 4 bases, with 7 bases between them. This CDR3 is 13 amino acids long. For the CDR3, the DNA is TGTGCCAGCAGCTTCGGGGGGAATCAGCCCCAGCATTTT. Its protein is CASSFGGNQPQHF.

In this sample, this clone turned up a few times. The chain couples TRBV5-4 to TRBJ2-2; weak D call: TRBD2 (5 bases). Trimming removed 0 bases at V and 0 bases at J, with 6 bases between. CDR1 is SGHNT, CDR2 YYREEE, per germline (reference sequence). CDR3 length: 15 amino acids. The DNA of the CDR3 is TGTGCCAGCAGCTTGGGCGGGTCGAACACCGGGGAGCTGTTTTTT. It is translated as CASSLGGSNTGELFF.

The chain uses TRBV4-2 and TRBJ2-3; 13 bases match TRBD2. Germline V gene sequence: CDR1 LGHNA, CDR2 YNFKEQ. With 6 bases clipped from V and 6 bases from J, the junction kept 9 bases outside the gene matches. This CDR3 is built from 16 residues. The CDR3 DNA follows: TGTGCCAGCAGGCTACTAGCGGGGGGGCCGTCTGATACGCAGTATTTT. It encodes CASRLLAGGPSDTQYF.

The gene calls are TRBV2 and TRBJ1-2, with TRBD1 matching 7 bases. V lost 6 bases to trimming and J lost 2 bases; unmatched junction nucleotides: 9. CDR3 length: 15 residues. The V gene's germline CDR1 is SNHLY and CDR2 FYNNEI. This CDR3 is CASRRQGLKNYGYTF. The CDR3 DNA is TGTGCCAGCAGAAGACAGGGATTAAAAAACTATGGCTACACCTTC.

The V and J genes are TRBV29-1 and TRBJ2-7; 8 bases agree with TRBD2. Germline V lookup: CDR1 SQVTM, CDR2 ANQGSEA. The V and J ends lost 6 bases and 1 base, in that order; junction bases with no gene match: 5. This CDR3 is built from 13 residues. The CDR3 bases are TGCAGCGTCCCGGGCGGGGGGTCCTACGAGCAGTACTTC. This gives the protein CSVPGGGSYEQYF.

This clone has just one count. The rearrangement uses TRBV6-5 and TRBJ1-1; D is unresolved. Deletions cut 10 bases from V and 3 bases from J, with 18 bases between. CDR1 is MNHEY, CDR2 SVGAGI, per germline. The CDR3 is made up of 14 amino acids. The CDR3 bases are TGTGCCACCAACCCGCAGGTGAGGGACACTGAAGCTTTCTTT. Translation gives CATNPQVRDTEAFF.

The chain employs TRBV25-1 and TRBJ2-2; maybe TRBD2 (6 bases). The CDR3 is 14 residues long. Trimming removed 7 bases at V and 0 bases at J, with 9 bases between. Germline loops: CDR1 MGHDK, CDR2 SYGVNS. The CDR3 DNA follows: TGTGCCAGCATAGCGGACGCGAACACCGGGGAGCTGTTTTTT. It translates to CASIADANTGELFF.

This clone was counted a few times. The chain is built from TRBV5-4 and TRBJ1-5; maybe TRBD1 (6 bases). The germline V and J ends were trimmed by 2 bases and 7 bases, with 13 bases remaining between them. The CDR3 covers 14 residues. Per the germline V gene, CDR1 is SGHNT and CDR2 is YYREEE (reference sequence). The CDR3 spells CASSFGGAGQPQHF. As DNA, the CDR3 is TGTGCCAGCAGCTTTGGGGGGGCAGGCCAGCCCCAGCATTTT.

This chain uses TRBV7-2 with TRBJ2-4, with D unresolved. The CDR3 is 14 amino acids. The germline V gene encodes CDR1 SGHTA and CDR2 FQGNSA. Trimming cost V 1 base and J 6 bases, with 10 bases left between them. The CDR3 loop is CASSLVLDANIQYF. In nucleotides, the CDR3 is TGTGCCAGCAGCTTAGTTCTAGACGCAAACATTCAGTACTTC. Full variable domain (missing parts from reference TRBV7-2 and TRBJ2-4): GAGVSQSPSNKVTEKGKDVELRCDPISGHTALYWYRQSLGQGLEFLIYFQGNSAPDKSGLPSDRFSAERTGGSVSTLTIQRTQQEDSAVYLCASSLVLDANIQYFGAGTRLSVL.

The rearrangement uses TRBV13 and TRBJ1-1, with D hard to call. CDR1 is PRHDT, CDR2 FYEKMQ, per germline (reference sequence). This CDR3 has 13 residues. Trimming took off 5 bases at V and 5 bases at J, with 12 bases between the two ends. This CDR3 is CASSRLLGTEAFF. The DNA for the CDR3 is TGTGCCAGCAGCCGCCTACTAGGAACTGAAGCTTTCTTT.

This clone was seen a single time. Other DNA sequences in this specimen translate into the identical CDR3. The chain employs TRBV9 and TRBJ1-1, with 8 bases aligning to TRBD1. There are 12 residues in the CDR3. Germline V gene lookup returns CDR1 SGDLS and CDR2 YYNGEE. Trimming at V came to 4 bases and at J to 7 bases, leaving 3 bases not matched to a gene. The CDR3 coding sequence is TGTGCCAGCAGCACAGGGGGTAATGAAGCTTTCTTT. Translating gives CASSTGGNEAFF.

The rearrangement links TRBV7-3 to TRBJ1-6, with 7 bases fitting TRBD1. V lost 0 bases, J lost 9 bases, and 2 bases stayed unmatched. This CDR3 comprises 14 residues. Germline loops: CDR1 SGHTA, CDR2 FQGTGA. CDR3 sequence: CASSLTGQFSPLHF. CDR3 sequence (DNA): TGTGCCAGCAGCTTAACGGGACAGTTTTCACCCCTCCACTTT.

The rearrangement joins TRBV25-1 to TRBJ2-1; 7 bases fit TRBD1. This CDR3 contains 16 residues. Germline CDR1 MGHDK, CDR2 SYGVNS. J gave up 6 bases and V 3 bases, and 11 bases lay outside the gene matches. The CDR3 is CASSDSDRELGNEQFF. The CDR3, as DNA: TGTGCCAGCAGTGACTCCGACAGGGAGTTGGGCAATGAGCAGTTCTTC.

This rearrangement joins TRBV30 to TRBJ2-3; D might be TRBD2 (6 bases). The germline V and J ends were trimmed by 2 bases and 0 bases, with 12 bases remaining between them. The CDR3 sequence is 15 residues long. Germline CDR1 GTSNPN, CDR2 SVGIG (reference sequence). CDR3 in amino acids: CAWSRGSGSTDTQYF. DNA for the CDR3: TGTGCCTGGAGTCGGGGGTCCGGTAGCACAGATACGCAGTATTTT.

The CDR3 nucleotides are TGTGCCAGCAGCGACCGGGTGAGAAACACCGGGGAGCTGTTTTTT. It yields the protein CASSDRVRNTGELFF. The chain recombines TRBV7-6 with TRBJ2-2; no clear D gene. Germline-derived CDR1 and CDR2 are SGHVS and FNYEAQ. Trimming took off 5 bases at V and 2 bases at J, with 12 bases between the two ends. The CDR3 covers 15 residues. The full variable domain, with the rest looked up from reference TRBV7-6 and TRBJ2-2, is GAGVSQSPRYKVTKRGQDVALRCDPISGHVSLYWYRQALGQGPEFLTYFNYEAQQDKSGLPNDRFSAERPEGSISTLTIQRTEQRDSAMYRCASSDRVRNTGELFFGEGSRLTVL.

This chain joins TRBV18 and TRBJ1-4; 7 bases are a match to TRBD1. CDR3 length equals 15 residues. V lost 3 bases and J lost 5; bases outside the gene matches: 6. Looked up from germline, CDR1 is KGHSH and CDR2 is LQKENI. The CDR3 spells CASSPIGTANEKLFF. The CDR3 DNA is TGTGCCAGCTCACCGATCGGGACAGCCAATGAAAAACTGTTTTTT.

The chain has TRBV15 and TRBJ2-7; D ambiguous. CDR1 is LNHNV, CDR2 YYDKDF, per germline (reference sequence). Deletions cut 0 bases from V and 6 bases from J, with 12 bases between. The CDR3 sequence is 14 residues long. CDR3 protein: CATSRDIRAGEQYF. The CDR3 bases are TGTGCCACCAGCAGAGATATAAGAGCAGGCGAGCAGTACTTC.

In DNA form, the CDR3 reads TGTGCCAGCAGCTTGAGGACAGGGGCCATCTCTGGAAACACCATATATTTT. The encoded protein is CASSLRTGAISGNTIYF. The chain recombines TRBV5-6 with TRBJ1-3; 9 bases map to TRBD1. Germline CDR1 SGHDT, CDR2 YYEEEE. Losses at the gene ends were 1 base for V and 0 bases for J; bases not matched to a gene: 5. This CDR3 comprises 17 residues.

The genes are TRBV5-6 and TRBJ1-6; D possibly corresponds to TRBD1 (6 bases). Trimming stripped 5 bases from V and 2 bases from J, with 14 bases between. The CDR3 has 16 amino acids. Germline CDR1 SGHDT, CDR2 YYEEEE. This CDR3 is CASSFTGLTYNSPLHF. In DNA, the CDR3 is TGTGCCAGCAGTTTTACAGGGTTAACCTATAATTCACCCCTCCACTTT.

The chain links TRBV10-3 to TRBJ2-3, with D possibly TRBD1 on 6 matching bases. Germline lookup yields CDR1 ENHRY and CDR2 SYGVKD. The CDR3 extends over 15 amino acids. Trimming took 4 bases from V and 4 from J, leaving 15 bases between them. CDR3 loop: CAISATLDRPDTQYF. CDR3 DNA: TGTGCCATCAGTGCGACACTGGACAGACCAGATACGCAGTATTTT.

A few counts support this clone. The chain employs TRBV7-2 and TRBJ1-1; possible D gene TRBD1, 5 bases. CDR3 length equals 13 residues. The V gene lost 3 bases and the J gene lost 8 bases, with 13 bases spanning the gap. Germline assignment: CDR1 SGHTA and CDR2 FQGNSA. This chain's CDR3 is CASSLLAGGEAFF. The CDR3 DNA reads TGTGCCAGCAGCTTGCTCGCCGGGGGGGAAGCTTTCTTT.